The next 5 T cell receptor beta chains were all read from a single sample in a study of CD8 T cells in Susac syndrome. It was with random hexamers that about 0.45 to 1 ug RNA was reverse transcribed. TCRdb fed the immunoSEQ multiplex PCR reads into MiXCR, producing one record per CDR3 protein. This sample yields around 130,000 distinct CDR3 sequences, of which roughly 80% are seen a single time; roughly 0.48% belongs to the top ten. The sequenced sample was CD8+ T cells from PBMCs. The receptors originated from a human donor with multiple sclerosis.

The V gene is TRBV9, the J gene TRBJ1-2; D remains ambiguous. The CDR3 covers 12 residues. Germline V gene data show CDR1 as SGDLS and CDR2 as YYNGEE. Deletions cut 7 bases from V and 7 bases from J, with 14 bases between. In nucleotides, the CDR3 is TGTGCCAGCGAAGGCTTGGAGGGTGGCTACACCTTC. This gives the protein CASEGLEGGYTF.

The chain is built from TRBV19 and TRBJ2-1, with D possibly being TRBD1 (6 bases). This CDR3 is built from 19 residues. Per germline, CDR1 LNHDA and CDR2 SQIVND (reference sequence). V lost 4 bases, J lost 3 bases, and 25 bases lay in between. The chain's CDR3 is CASSSYRAKGSGGYNEQFF. CDR3 nucleotide sequence: TGTGCCAGTAGTAGCTACAGGGCTAAAGGGTCTGGGGGCTACAATGAGCAGTTCTTC. Complete variable domain (other parts from reference TRBV19 and TRBJ2-1): DGGITQSPKYLFRKEGQNVTLSCEQNLNHDAMYWYRQDPGQGLRLIYYSQIVNDFQKGDIAEGYSVSREKKESFPLTVTSAQKNPTAFYLCASSSYRAKGSGGYNEQFFGPGTRLTVL.

This chain uses TRBV19 with TRBJ2-1; D could derive from TRBD1 or TRBD2 (5 bases each). The length of the CDR3 is 15 residues. V lost 3 bases to trimming and J lost 1 base, with 10 bases between them. CDR1 is LNHDA and CDR2 is SQIVND in the germline V gene (reference sequence). The CDR3 region is CASSIGTPSYNEQFF. DNA for the CDR3: TGTGCCAGTAGTATCGGGACGCCGTCCTACAATGAGCAGTTCTTC.

The V gene is TRBV6-5, the J gene TRBJ1-2; 8 bases agree with TRBD1. The CDR3 length is 13 residues. The ends lost 7 bases at V and 7 bases at J; junction bases unmatched: 8. In germline, CDR1 is MNHEY, CDR2 SVGAGI. For the CDR3, the DNA is TGTGCCAGCACCAAGGGACAGGCTTTTGGCTACACCTTC. Protein sequence: CASTKGQAFGYTF.

The chain uses TRBV28 and TRBJ2-7; possibly TRBD1 or TRBD2 for D (5 bases each). Trimming took off 6 bases at V and 4 bases at J, with 16 bases between the two ends. Germline lookup yields CDR1 MDHEN and CDR2 SYDVKM. This CDR3 is built from 14 residues. CDR3 coding DNA: TGTGCCAGCAGCCCAGGGCGCGGGCTATACGAGCAGTACGTC. Protein: CASSPGRGLYEQYV.